This T cell receptor (beta chain) was captured by sequencing in a study of T cell repertoires in cytomegalovirus infection. V lost 4 bases, J lost 6 bases, and 3 bases stayed unmatched. The length of the CDR3 is 14 residues. Germline assignment: CDR1 LNHDA and CDR2 SQIVND (reference sequence). From the reads, TCRdb called clonotypes with MiXCR, one entry per CDR3 protein. The profile shows about 740,000 distinct CDR3 sequences, approximately 34% of them singletons. The chain carries TRBV19 and TRBJ2-2, with 9 bases fitting TRBD1. The source material was PBMCs. This receptor was obtained from a human donor in good health (CMV status not recorded). Some clones in this sample may be carry-over from other donors' samples. The CDR3, as DNA: TGTGCCAGTAGTACCGGACAGGGGCCCGGGGAGCTGTTTTTT. Amino acid sequence: CASSTGQGPGELFF.